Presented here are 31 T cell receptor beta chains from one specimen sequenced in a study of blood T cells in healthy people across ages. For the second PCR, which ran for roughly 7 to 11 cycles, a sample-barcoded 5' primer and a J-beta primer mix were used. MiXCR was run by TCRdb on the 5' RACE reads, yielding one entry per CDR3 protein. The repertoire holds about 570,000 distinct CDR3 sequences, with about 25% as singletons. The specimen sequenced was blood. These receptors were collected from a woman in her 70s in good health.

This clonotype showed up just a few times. CDR3 protein: CSVEGGDTYEQYF. The DNA of the CDR3 is TGCAGCGTTGAAGGGGGGGACACCTACGAGCAGTACTTC. This sequence joins TRBV29-1 and TRBJ2-7; D might be TRBD1 or TRBD2, each matching 6 bases. The CDR3 has 13 amino acids. The V gene lost 1 base and the J gene lost 2 bases, with 9 bases spanning the gap. From germline, CDR1 is SQVTM and CDR2 ANQGSEA.

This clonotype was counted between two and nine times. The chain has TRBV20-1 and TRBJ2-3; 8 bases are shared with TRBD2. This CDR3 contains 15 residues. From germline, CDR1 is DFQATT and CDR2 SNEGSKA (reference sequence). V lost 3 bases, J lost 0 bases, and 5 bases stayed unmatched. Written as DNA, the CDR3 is TGCAGTGCTAGTCCCGGGGGGGCGAGCACAGATACGCAGTATTTT. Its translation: CSASPGGASTDTQYF.

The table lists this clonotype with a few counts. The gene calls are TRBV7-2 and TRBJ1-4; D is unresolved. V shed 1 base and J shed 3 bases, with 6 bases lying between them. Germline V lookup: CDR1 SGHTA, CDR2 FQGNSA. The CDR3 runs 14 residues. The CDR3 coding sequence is TGTGCCAGCAGCTTAGAGATGGCTAATGAAAAACTGTTTTTT. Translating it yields CASSLEMANEKLFF.

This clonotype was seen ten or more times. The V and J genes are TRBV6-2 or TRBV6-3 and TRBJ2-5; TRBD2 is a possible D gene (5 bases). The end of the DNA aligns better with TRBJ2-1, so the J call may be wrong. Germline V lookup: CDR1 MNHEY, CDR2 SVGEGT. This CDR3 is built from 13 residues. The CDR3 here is CASSYSEANEQFF. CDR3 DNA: TGTGCCAGCAGTTACTCGGAGGCCAATGAGCAGTTCTTC.

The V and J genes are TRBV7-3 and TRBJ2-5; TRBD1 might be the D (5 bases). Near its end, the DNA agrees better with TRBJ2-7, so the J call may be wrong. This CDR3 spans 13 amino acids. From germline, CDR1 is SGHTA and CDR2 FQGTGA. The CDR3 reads CASSSQAGYEQYF. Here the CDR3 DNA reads TGTGCCAGCAGCTCCCAGGCAGGGTACGAGCAGTACTTC.

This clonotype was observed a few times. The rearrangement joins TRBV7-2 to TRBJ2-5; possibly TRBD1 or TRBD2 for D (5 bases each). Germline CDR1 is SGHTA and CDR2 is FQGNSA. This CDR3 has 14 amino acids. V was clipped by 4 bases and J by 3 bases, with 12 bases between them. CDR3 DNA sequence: TGTGCCAGCAGCTCCTCGGGACGGAAAGAGACCCAGTACTTC. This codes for CASSSSGRKETQYF. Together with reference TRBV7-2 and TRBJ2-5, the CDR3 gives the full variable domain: GAGVSQSPSNKVTEKGKDVELRCDPISGHTALYWYRQSLGQGLEFLIYFQGNSAPDKSGLPSDRFSAERTGGSVSTLTIQRTQQEDSAVYLCASSSSGRKETQYFGPGTRLLVL.

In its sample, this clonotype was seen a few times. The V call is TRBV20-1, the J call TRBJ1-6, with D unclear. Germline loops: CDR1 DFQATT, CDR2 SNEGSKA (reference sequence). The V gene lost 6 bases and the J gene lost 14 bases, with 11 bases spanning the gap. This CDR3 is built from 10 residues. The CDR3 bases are TGCAGTGCCCCTCTCGGAGCCCTCCACTTT. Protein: CSAPLGALHF.

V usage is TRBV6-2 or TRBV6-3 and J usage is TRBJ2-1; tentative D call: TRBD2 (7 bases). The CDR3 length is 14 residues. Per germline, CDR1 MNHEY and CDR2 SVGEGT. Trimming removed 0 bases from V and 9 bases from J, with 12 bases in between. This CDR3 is CASSYSGGAGEQFF. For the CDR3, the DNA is TGTGCCAGCAGTTACTCGGGGGGGGCCGGTGAGCAGTTCTTC.

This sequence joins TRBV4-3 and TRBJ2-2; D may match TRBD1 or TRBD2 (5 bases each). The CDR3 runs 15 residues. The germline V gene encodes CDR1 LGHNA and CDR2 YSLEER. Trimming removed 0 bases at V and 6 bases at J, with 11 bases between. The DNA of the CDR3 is TGCGCCAGCAGCCAAGATGGGGGACGGGCCGGGGAGCTGTTTTTT. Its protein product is CASSQDGGRAGELFF.

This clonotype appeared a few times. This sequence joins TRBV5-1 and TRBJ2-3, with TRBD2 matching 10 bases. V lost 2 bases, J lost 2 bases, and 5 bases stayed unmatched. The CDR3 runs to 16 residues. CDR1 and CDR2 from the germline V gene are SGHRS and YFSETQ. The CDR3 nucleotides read TGCGCCAGCAGCTTCAGCGGGGGGGCCTACACAGATACGCAGTATTTT. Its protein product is CASSFSGGAYTDTQYF.

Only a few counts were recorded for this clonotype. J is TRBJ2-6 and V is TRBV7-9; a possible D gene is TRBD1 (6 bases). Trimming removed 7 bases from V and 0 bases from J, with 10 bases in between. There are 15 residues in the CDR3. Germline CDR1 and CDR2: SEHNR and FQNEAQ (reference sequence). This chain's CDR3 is CASKQGSSGANVLTF. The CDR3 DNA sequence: TGTGCCAGCAAACAGGGTTCCTCTGGGGCCAACGTCCTGACTTTC.

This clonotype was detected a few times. The CDR3 is CSARRGIGEKLFF. The CDR3 bases are TGCAGTGCTAGACGCGGGATCGGTGAAAAACTGTTTTTT. The chain is built from TRBV20-1 and TRBJ1-4; D not resolved. The CDR3 has 13 residues. V lost 2 bases and J lost 7, with 11 bases in between. Germline loops: CDR1 DFQATT, CDR2 SNEGSKA (reference sequence).

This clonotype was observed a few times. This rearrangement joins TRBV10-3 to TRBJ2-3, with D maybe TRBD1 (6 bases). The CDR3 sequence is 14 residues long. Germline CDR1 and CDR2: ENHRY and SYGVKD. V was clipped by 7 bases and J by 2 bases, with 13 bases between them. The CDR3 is CAIKRDTYTDTQYF. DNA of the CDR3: TGTGCCATCAAGAGGGACACCTACACAGATACGCAGTATTTT.

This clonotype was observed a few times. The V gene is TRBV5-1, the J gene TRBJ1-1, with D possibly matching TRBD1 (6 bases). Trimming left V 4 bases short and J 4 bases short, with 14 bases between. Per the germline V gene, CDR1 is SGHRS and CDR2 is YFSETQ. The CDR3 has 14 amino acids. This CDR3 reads CASSPVGGSTEAFF. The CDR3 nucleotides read TGCGCCAGCAGCCCGGTAGGGGGGTCCACTGAAGCTTTCTTT.

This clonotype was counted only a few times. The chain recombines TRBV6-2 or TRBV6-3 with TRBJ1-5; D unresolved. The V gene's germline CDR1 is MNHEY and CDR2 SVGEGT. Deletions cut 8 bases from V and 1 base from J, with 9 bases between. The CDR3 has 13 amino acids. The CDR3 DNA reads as TGTGCCAGCGAAAAGGGAAGCAATCAGCCCCAGCATTTT. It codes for CASEKGSNQPQHF.

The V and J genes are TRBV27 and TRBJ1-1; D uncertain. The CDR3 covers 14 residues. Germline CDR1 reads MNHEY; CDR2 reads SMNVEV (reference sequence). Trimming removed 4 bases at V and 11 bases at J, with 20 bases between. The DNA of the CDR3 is TGTGCCAGCAGTTCTGGGTCGAAGACGTCCTCGGCTTTCTTT. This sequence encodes CASSSGSKTSSAFF.

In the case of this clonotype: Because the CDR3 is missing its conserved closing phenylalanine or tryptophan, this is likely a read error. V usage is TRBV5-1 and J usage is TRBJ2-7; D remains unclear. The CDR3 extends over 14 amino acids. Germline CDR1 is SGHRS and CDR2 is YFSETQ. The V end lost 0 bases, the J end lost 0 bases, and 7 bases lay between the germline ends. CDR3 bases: TGCGCCAGCAGCTTGGAGGGAAGCTCCTACGAGCAGTACTCC. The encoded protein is CASSLEGSSYEQYS.

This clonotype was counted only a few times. CDR3 sequence (DNA): TGCGCCAGCAGCCGGACCCCGACTGATGAAAAACTGTTTTTT. It is translated as CASSRTPTDEKLFF. The V call is TRBV5-1, the J call TRBJ1-4, with D uncertain. Per the germline V gene, CDR1 is SGHRS and CDR2 is YFSETQ. The CDR3 has 14 residues. Trimming removed 4 bases at V and 6 bases at J, with 13 bases between. The full variable domain, its missing parts supplied by reference TRBV5-1 and TRBJ1-4, is KAGVTQTPRYLIKTRGQQVTLSCSPISGHRSVSWYQQTPGQGLQFLFEYFSETQRNKGNFPGRFSGRQFSNSRSEMNVSTLELGDSALYLCASSRTPTDEKLFFGSGTQLSVL.

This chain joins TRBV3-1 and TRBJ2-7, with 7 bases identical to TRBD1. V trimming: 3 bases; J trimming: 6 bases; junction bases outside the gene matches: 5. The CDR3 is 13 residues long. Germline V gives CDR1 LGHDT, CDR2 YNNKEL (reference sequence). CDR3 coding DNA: TGTGCCAGCAGCCAGGGATACAGGGGCGAGCAGTACTTC. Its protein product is CASSQGYRGEQYF.

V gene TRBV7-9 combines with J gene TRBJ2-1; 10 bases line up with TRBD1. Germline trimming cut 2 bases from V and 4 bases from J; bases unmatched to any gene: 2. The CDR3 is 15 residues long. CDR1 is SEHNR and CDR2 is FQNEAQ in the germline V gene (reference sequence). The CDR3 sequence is CASSLRTGGYNEQFF. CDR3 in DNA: TGTGCCAGCAGCTTAAGGACAGGGGGATACAATGAGCAGTTCTTC.

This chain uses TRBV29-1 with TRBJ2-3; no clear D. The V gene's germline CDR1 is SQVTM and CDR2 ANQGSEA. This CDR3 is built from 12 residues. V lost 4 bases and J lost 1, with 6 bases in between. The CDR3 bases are TGCAGCGTTGTGCAGGGCACAGATACGCAGTATTTT. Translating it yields CSVVQGTDTQYF.

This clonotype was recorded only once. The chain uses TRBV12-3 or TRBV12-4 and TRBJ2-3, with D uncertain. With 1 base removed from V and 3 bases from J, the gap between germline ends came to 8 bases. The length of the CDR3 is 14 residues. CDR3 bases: TGTGCCAGCAGTTTAGGATCGGGTACAGATACGCAGTATTTT. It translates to CASSLGSGTDTQYF.

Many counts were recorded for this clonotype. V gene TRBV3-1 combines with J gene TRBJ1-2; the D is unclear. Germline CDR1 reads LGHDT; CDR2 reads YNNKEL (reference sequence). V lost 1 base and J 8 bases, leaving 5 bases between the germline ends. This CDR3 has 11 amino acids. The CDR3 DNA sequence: TGTGCCAGCAGCCAAGGAGCGGGCTACACCTTC. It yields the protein CASSQGAGYTF.

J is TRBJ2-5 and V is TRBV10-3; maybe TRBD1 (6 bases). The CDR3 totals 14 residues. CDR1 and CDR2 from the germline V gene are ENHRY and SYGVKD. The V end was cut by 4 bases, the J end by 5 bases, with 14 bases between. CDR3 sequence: CAISAGQTFETQYF. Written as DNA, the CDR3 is TGTGCCATCAGTGCGGGACAAACCTTTGAGACCCAGTACTTC.

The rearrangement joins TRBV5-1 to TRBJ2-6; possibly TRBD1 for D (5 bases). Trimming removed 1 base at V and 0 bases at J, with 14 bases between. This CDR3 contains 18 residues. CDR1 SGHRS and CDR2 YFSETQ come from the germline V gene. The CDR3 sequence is CASSLTAGWLSGANVLTF. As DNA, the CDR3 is TGCGCCAGCAGCTTGACAGCAGGGTGGCTCTCTGGGGCCAACGTCCTGACTTTC.

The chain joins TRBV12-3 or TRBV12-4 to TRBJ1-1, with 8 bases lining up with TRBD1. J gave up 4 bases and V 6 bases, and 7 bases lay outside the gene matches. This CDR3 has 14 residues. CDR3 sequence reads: CASSTTGGGTEAFF. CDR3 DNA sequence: TGTGCCAGCAGCACCACAGGGGGAGGCACTGAAGCTTTCTTT.

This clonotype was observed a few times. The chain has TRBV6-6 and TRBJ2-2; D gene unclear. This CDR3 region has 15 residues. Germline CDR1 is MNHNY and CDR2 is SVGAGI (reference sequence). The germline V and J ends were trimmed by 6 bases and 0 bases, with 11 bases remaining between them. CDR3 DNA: TGTGCCAGCAGCCCCAACGTGGCGAACACCGGGGAGCTGTTTTTT. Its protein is CASSPNVANTGELFF.

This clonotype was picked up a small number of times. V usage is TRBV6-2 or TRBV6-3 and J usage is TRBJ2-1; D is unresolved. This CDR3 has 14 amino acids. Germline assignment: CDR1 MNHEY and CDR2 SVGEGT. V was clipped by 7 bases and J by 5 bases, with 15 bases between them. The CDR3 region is CASIKDNVNNEQFF. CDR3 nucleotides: TGTGCCAGCATAAAAGATAACGTAAACAATGAGCAGTTCTTC.

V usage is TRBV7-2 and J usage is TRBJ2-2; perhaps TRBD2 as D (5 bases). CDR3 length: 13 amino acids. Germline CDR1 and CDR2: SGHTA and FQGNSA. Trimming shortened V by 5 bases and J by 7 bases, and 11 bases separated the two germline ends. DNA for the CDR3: TGTGCCAGCAGCCCCCTCGGGGTCGGGGAGCTGTTTTTT. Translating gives CASSPLGVGELFF.

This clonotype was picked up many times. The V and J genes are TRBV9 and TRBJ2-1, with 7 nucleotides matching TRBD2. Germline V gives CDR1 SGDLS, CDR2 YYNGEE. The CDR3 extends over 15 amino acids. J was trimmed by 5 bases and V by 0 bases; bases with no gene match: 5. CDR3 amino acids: CASSVGWGGNNEQFF. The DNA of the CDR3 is TGTGCCAGCAGCGTAGGGTGGGGGGGTAACAATGAGCAGTTCTTC.

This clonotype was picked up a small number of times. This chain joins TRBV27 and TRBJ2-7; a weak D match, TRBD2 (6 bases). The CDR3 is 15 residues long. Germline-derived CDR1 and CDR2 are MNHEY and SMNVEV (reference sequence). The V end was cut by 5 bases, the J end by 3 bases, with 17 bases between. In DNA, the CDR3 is TGTGCCAGCAGTCCGCGAGGGGAGGATAGCTACGAGCAGTACTTC. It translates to CASSPRGEDSYEQYF.